The 24 T cell receptor beta chains below were found in one sample sequenced in a study of blood T cell repertoires in COVID-19 (dated by TCRdb to the early 2020s). Library creation used the immunoSEQ multiplex PCR assay. Not all clones reach the TCRdb copy of this immuneACCESS table, which keeps in-frame sequences only. Checked studies attribute under half of the gap to unresolved V genes and leave the rest unexplained. The sample table records about 210,000 clones; roughly 94% of these occur just once. The leading ten clones occupy around 1.2% of the sample. The specimen sequenced was peripheral blood. These receptors originate from a man aged 25 to 45 with acute or convalescent COVID-19.

This sequence joins TRBV7-8 and TRBJ2-2; D possibly corresponds to TRBD1 (6 bases). Germline lookup yields CDR1 SGHVS and CDR2 FQNEAQ. CDR3 length equals 14 residues. Trimming removed 4 bases from V and 8 bases from J, with 14 bases in between. CDR3 sequence: CASSSPGQQGELFF. The CDR3 DNA sequence: TGTGCCAGCAGCTCACCCGGACAGCAAGGGGAGCTGTTTTTT.

This sequence joins TRBV11-2 and TRBJ2-5, with TRBD1 identical over 7 bases. V trimming: 0 bases; J trimming: 4 bases; junction bases outside the gene matches: 2. This CDR3 spans 14 amino acids. The germline V gene encodes CDR1 SGHAT and CDR2 FQNNGV. CDR3 loop: CASSLERGRETQYF. The CDR3 coding sequence is TGTGCCAGCAGCTTAGAGAGGGGGCGAGAGACCCAGTACTTC.

This chain uses TRBV2 with TRBJ2-3; 8 bases are shared with TRBD1. The CDR3 has 16 amino acids. The V gene's germline CDR1 is SNHLY and CDR2 FYNNEI. J lost 7 bases, V lost 1 base, and 10 bases had no gene match. The CDR3 spells CASSEGTGSVLHTQYF. In nucleotides, the CDR3 is TGTGCCAGCAGTGAAGGGACAGGGAGTGTGTTGCATACGCAGTATTTT.

This chain connects TRBV7-9 to TRBJ1-2; no definite D call. With 5 bases removed from V and 5 bases from J, the gap between germline ends came to 15 bases. The CDR3 extends over 14 amino acids. Germline loops: CDR1 SEHNR, CDR2 FQNEAQ (reference sequence). CDR3 amino acids: CASSPKEGSYGYTF. The CDR3 bases are TGTGCCAGCAGCCCCAAGGAGGGCTCATATGGCTACACCTTC.

The chain has TRBV30 and TRBJ2-3; D is uncertain. The V end lost 5 bases, the J end lost 0 bases, and 3 bases lay between the germline ends. Germline CDR1 GTSNPN, CDR2 SVGIG (reference sequence). CDR3 size: 11 residues. CDR3 protein: CAWSSTDTQYF. As DNA, the CDR3 is TGTGCCTGGTCAAGCACAGATACGCAGTATTTT.

The chain carries TRBV7-2 and TRBJ2-1, with no clear D. The V gene's germline CDR1 is SGHTA and CDR2 FQGNSA. The V end was cut by 6 bases, the J end by 4 bases, with 10 bases between. The CDR3 is 13 amino acids. CDR3 sequence reads: CASRSLPYNEQFF. In DNA, the CDR3 is TGTGCCAGCAGATCTCTACCTTACAATGAGCAGTTCTTC.

This chain links TRBV28 with TRBJ2-6; 8 bases are shared with TRBD1. CDR1 is MDHEN and CDR2 is SYDVKM in the germline V gene. This CDR3 contains 17 residues. With V trimmed by 4 bases and J by 4 bases, 9 bases remained unmatched. The CDR3 spells CASSWTGSSSGANVLTF. The DNA of the CDR3 is TGTGCCAGCAGTTGGACAGGGAGTAGTTCCGGGGCCAACGTCCTGACTTTC. Together with reference TRBV28 and TRBJ2-6, the CDR3 gives the full variable domain: DVKVTQSSRYLVKRTGEKVFLECVQDMDHENMFWYRQDPGLGLRLIYFSYDVKMKEKGDIPEGYSVSREKKERFSLILESASTNQTSMYLCASSWTGSSSGANVLTFGAGSRLTVL.

The V call is TRBV6-5, the J call TRBJ2-7, with 13 bases identical to TRBD2. The CDR3 totals 14 residues. The V gene end was trimmed by 6 bases and the J gene end by 6 bases; junction bases not matched to a gene: 5. CDR1 MNHEY and CDR2 SVGAGI come from the germline V gene. DNA for the CDR3: TGTGCCAGCAGGCAGCGGACTAGCGGGAGCGAGCAGTACTTC. Protein: CASRQRTSGSEQYF.

This chain uses TRBV7-9 with TRBJ2-2; 7 positions match TRBD1. V lost 4 bases to trimming and J lost 3 bases; unmatched junction nucleotides: 5. Looked up from germline, CDR1 is SEHNR and CDR2 is FQNEAQ (reference sequence). The CDR3 contains 15 residues. This chain's CDR3 is CASSSTGSDTGELFF. The CDR3 DNA follows: TGTGCCAGCAGCTCGACAGGGTCGGACACCGGGGAGCTGTTTTTT.

This chain uses TRBV5-1 with TRBJ2-1; 8 nucleotides align to TRBD2. V gave up 0 bases and J gave up 3 bases; unmatched junction bases: 2. This CDR3 spans 15 amino acids. Germline V gene lookup returns CDR1 SGHRS and CDR2 YFSETQ. The CDR3 sequence: CASSLDSGIYNEQFF. As DNA, the CDR3 is TGCGCCAGCAGCTTGGATAGCGGGATCTACAATGAGCAGTTCTTC.

The rearrangement links TRBV7-8 to TRBJ1-5, with D unresolved. The germline gives CDR1 SGHVS, CDR2 FQNEAQ. V was pared by 4 bases and J by 3 bases, with 10 bases between. The CDR3 is 14 amino acids. The CDR3 spells CASSSEQFNQPQHF. CDR3 bases: TGTGCCAGCAGCTCCGAACAGTTCAATCAGCCCCAGCATTTT.

The chain joins TRBV7-2 to TRBJ2-5; 7 bases match TRBD2. Germline loops: CDR1 SGHTA, CDR2 FQGNSA. The J segment lost 7 bases and the V segment lost 2 bases, leaving 4 bases of the junction unmatched. The CDR3 runs to 13 residues. The CDR3 DNA is TGTGCCAGCAGCTTACCCCCGGGGGGGACCCAGTACTTC. This sequence encodes CASSLPPGGTQYF.

DNA for the CDR3: TGTGCCAGTAGGCTAACAGGGCCCTCCACAGATACGCAGTATTTT. Translated: CASRLTGPSTDTQYF. V is TRBV19 and J is TRBJ2-3, with D possibly TRBD1 on 6 matching bases. Trimming took off 6 bases at V and 2 bases at J, with 15 bases between the two ends. CDR1 is LNHDA and CDR2 is SQIVND in the germline V gene (reference sequence). The CDR3 extends over 15 amino acids. The entire variable domain, with the rest obtained from reference TRBV19 and TRBJ2-3, is as follows: DGGITQSPKYLFRKEGQNVTLSCEQNLNHDAMYWYRQDPGQGLRLIYYSQIVNDFQKGDIAEGYSVSREKKESFPLTVTSAQKNPTAFYLCASRLTGPSTDTQYFGPGTRLTVL.

The rearrangement joins TRBV9 to TRBJ1-1; D ambiguous. Deletions cut 3 bases from V and 3 bases from J, with 12 bases between. The CDR3 has 14 residues. Per germline, CDR1 SGDLS and CDR2 YYNGEE. This CDR3 reads CASSGEGWDTEAFF. The CDR3 nucleotides read TGTGCCAGCAGCGGAGAGGGTTGGGACACTGAAGCTTTCTTT.

CDR3 DNA sequence: TGTGCCAGCAGCCATTTCTCAGGGACTACGAACACCGGGGAGCTGTTTTTT. This codes for CASSHFSGTTNTGELFF. This chain connects TRBV3-1 (or the pseudogene TRBV3-2) to TRBJ2-2; TRBD2 matches at 7 bases. The germline V gene has CDR1 LGHDT and CDR2 YNNKEL (reference sequence). The CDR3 extends over 17 amino acids. The junction had 7 bases not matched to a gene; V was cut back by 3 bases and J by 0 bases.

This sequence joins TRBV7-9 and TRBJ2-1; 7 positions match TRBD2. The CDR3 has 15 residues. V lost 3 bases and J lost 3; bases outside the gene matches: 5. Germline loops: CDR1 SEHNR, CDR2 FQNEAQ (reference sequence). CDR3 amino acids: CASSLGGSRYNEQFF. In DNA form, the CDR3 reads TGTGCCAGCAGCTTGGGCGGGAGTCGCTACAATGAGCAGTTCTTC.

The chain couples TRBV5-1 to TRBJ2-3; D possibly corresponds to TRBD2 (6 bases). This CDR3 is 18 amino acids long. Trimming removed 1 base at V and 0 bases at J, with 18 bases between. From germline, CDR1 is SGHRS and CDR2 YFSETQ. In DNA, the CDR3 is TGCGCCAGCAGCTTGCAAGGCGGAGGAGGGACTAGCACAGATACGCAGTATTTT. The encoded protein is CASSLQGGGGTSTDTQYF.

The chain joins TRBV24-1 to TRBJ2-5, with 8 bases aligning to TRBD1. V dropped 9 bases and J dropped 5; count of bases not matched to a gene: 10. The CDR3 is 14 amino acids. Germline V gives CDR1 KGHDR, CDR2 SFDVKD. The CDR3 sequence is CATQGTGGRETQYF. The CDR3, as DNA: TGTGCCACCCAAGGGACAGGAGGCCGGGAGACCCAGTACTTC.

The chain is built from TRBV5-1 and TRBJ2-3, with a weak D call TRBD2 (6 bases). V dropped 6 bases and J dropped 3 bases, with 14 bases sitting between them. The CDR3 is 14 residues long. Looked up from germline, CDR1 is SGHRS and CDR2 is YFSETQ. CDR3 sequence (DNA): TGCGCCAGCAAGCCGGGAGAGCCGACAGATACGCAGTATTTT. It specifies CASKPGEPTDTQYF.

By proportion, this clone is medium-sized (0.01 to 0.1%). The chain uses TRBV27 and TRBJ1-5; no reliable D call. Trimming stripped 7 bases from V and 7 bases from J, with 17 bases between. Germline loops: CDR1 MNHEY, CDR2 SMNVEV (reference sequence). This CDR3 contains 14 residues. The chain's CDR3 is CASKPGRLNQPQHF. CDR3 in DNA: TGTGCCAGCAAACCCGGGAGGTTGAACCAGCCCCAGCATTTT.

The genes are TRBV2 and TRBJ2-7; D remains ambiguous. V was cut by 5 bases and J by 2 bases, with 4 bases left in between. The germline CDR1 and CDR2 sequences are SNHLY and FYNNEI. The CDR3 length is 11 residues. In DNA form, the CDR3 reads TGTGCCAGCAGTTACACCTACGAGCAGTACTTC. Translation: CASSYTYEQYF.

This chain connects TRBV21-1 to TRBJ2-7; TRBD1 is the table's D call, not checked against the DNA. TRBV21-1 is listed as a pseudogene. The CDR3 consists of 17 residues. CDR3: CATIGDRGNRAFYEQYF. CDR3 bases: TGTGCCACCATCGGTGACCGCGGCAACAGGGCCTTTTACGAGCAGTACTTC.

This clone was recorded a few times. The chain joins TRBV27 to TRBJ2-1; TRBD1 agrees at 8 bases. With V trimmed by 3 bases and J by 7 bases, 8 bases remained unmatched. Per germline, CDR1 MNHEY and CDR2 SMNVEV (reference sequence). CDR3 size: 15 residues. Here the CDR3 reads CASSFRQGRRNEQFF. The CDR3 DNA follows: TGTGCCAGCAGTTTTCGACAGGGGAGGAGGAATGAGCAGTTCTTC.

This chain links TRBV5-8 with TRBJ2-1; weak D call: TRBD1 (5 bases). The ends were cut back, 4 bases at V and 3 bases at J, with 17 bases in the middle. The germline V gene encodes CDR1 SGHTS and CDR2 YDEGEE. The CDR3 sequence is 16 residues long. The DNA of the CDR3 is TGTGCCAGCAGCGCCGGACAACAGGTTGTCTACAATGAGCAGTTCTTC. Encoded protein: CASSAGQQVVYNEQFF. Based on the CDR3 plus reference TRBV5-8 and TRBJ2-1, the full variable domain is EAGVTQSPTHLIKTRGQQATLRCSPISGHTSVYWYQQALGLGLQFLLWYDEGEERNRGNFPPRFSGRQFPNYSSELNVNALELEDSALYLCASSAGQQVVYNEQFFGPGTRLTVL.